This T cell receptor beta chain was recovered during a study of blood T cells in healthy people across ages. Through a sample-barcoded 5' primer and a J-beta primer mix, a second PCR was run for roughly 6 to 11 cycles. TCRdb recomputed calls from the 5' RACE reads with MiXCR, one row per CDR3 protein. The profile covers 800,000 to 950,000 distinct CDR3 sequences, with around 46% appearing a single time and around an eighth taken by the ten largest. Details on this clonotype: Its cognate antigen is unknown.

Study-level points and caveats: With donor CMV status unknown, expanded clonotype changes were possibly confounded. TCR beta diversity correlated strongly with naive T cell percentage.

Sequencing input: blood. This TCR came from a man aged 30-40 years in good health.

The CDR3 sequence: CAWSARYGYTF. The CDR3 DNA follows: TGTGCCTGGAGTGCCCGCTATGGCTACACCTTC. The chain recombines TRBV30 with TRBJ1-2, with D uncertain. From germline, CDR1 is GTSNPN and CDR2 SVGIG (reference sequence). CDR3 length: 11 amino acids. V lost 1 base, J lost 4 bases, and 4 bases lay in between.